This TCR beta chain originates from a study of blood T cell repertoires in COVID-19. The overall study: PBMCs, B-cell-depleted T cells, or T cells provided the cDNA or gDNA that made up the material.

Per the study methods: The assay estimated nucleated cells by amplifying reference gene primers. The data were produced by immunoSEQ multiplex PCR, yet TCRdb's version contains in-frame clones alone and is incomplete. The V and J calls and clone size were taken over from that table, and D and trimming were inferred from the DNA. Among 88,000 or so clones listed, 89% were seen once. This receptor was identified in a man aged 45-65 years with acute or convalescent COVID-19. The sequencing sample was made of peripheral blood.

CDR3 loop: CASSVAGTGEAYYF. In DNA form, the CDR3 reads TGTGCCAGCAGTGTTGCCGGGACAGGGGAAGCGTATTACTTC. The chain couples TRBV6-6 to TRBJ2-7; TRBD1 matches at 10 bases. The V gene's germline CDR1 is MNHNY and CDR2 SVGAGI (reference sequence). The CDR3 contains 14 residues. Trimming took 5 bases from V and 13 from J; bases not matched to a gene: 14.